The sequence of this TCR beta chain was determined in a study of beta chain features in type 1 diabetes. Notes on the study in general: In all four CD4+ subsets, TCRB CDR3 length was significantly, moderately reduced in type 1 diabetes. When VDJ junctions were examined, type 1 diabetes patients showed fewer insertions and more deletions. Compared to healthy donors, patients appeared to have naive, central memory and Treg TCRB repertoires that were more alike. Any HLA effect on TCRB rearrangement was left unresolved by small sub-analyses.

As regards this clone: The antigen remains undetermined.

CDR1 is LGHNT and CDR2 is FRNRAP in the germline V gene. Trimming removed 5 bases at V and 3 bases at J, with 5 bases between. The CDR3 runs 11 residues. The investigators reverse transcribed all of the isolated RNA, so they sequenced expressed TCRB transcripts. Assay used: immunoSEQ multiplex PCR; TCRdb lists only in-frame clones, some missing. This table has about 26,000 clones, under 50% appearing once. Sorting that relied on CD45RO/CCR7/CD25/CD127/CD95/CD27 yielded CD4+ naive, central memory, regulatory and stem cell-like memory cells. This sequence joins TRBV12-5 and TRBJ2-7; D gene ambiguous. This clonotype was sampled from a young man with type 1 diabetes. Specimen: stem cell memory CD4+ T cells from blood. CDR3: CASGESYEQYF. The CDR3 DNA is TGTGCTAGTGGTGAGAGCTACGAGCAGTACTTC.